These 13 T cell receptor beta chains were all obtained from the same sample, sequenced in a study of radiation and T cells in renal cell carcinoma. Time point of the sample: blood 4 weeks post-SBRT, at nephrectomy. Treatment defined: 15 Gy SBRT to primary tumor, nephrectomy 4 weeks later. Clones were sequenced by immunoSEQ multiplex PCR, and TCRdb holds only the in-frame ones, with some missing. The profile shows about 83,000 clones, over 65% of them singletons. Sequenced material: blood, taken from a patient whose treatment included radiotherapy and nephrectomy. The origin of the receptors is a woman aged 55-70 years with renal cell carcinoma.

The chain is built from TRBV6-6 and TRBJ1-5; a weak D match, TRBD1 (6 bases). Germline V gene sequence: CDR1 MNHNY, CDR2 SVGAGI (reference sequence). V lost 2 bases and J 5 bases, leaving 7 bases between the germline ends. CDR3 length equals 13 residues. In DNA form, the CDR3 reads TGTGCCAGCAGTTACAAGGGGGATCAGCCCCAGCATTTT. Residues: CASSYKGDQPQHF.

The CDR3 reads CASRDGGGPITDTQYF. CDR3 bases: TGTGCCAGTAGGGACGGCGGGGGTCCGATTACAGATACGCAGTATTTT. This chain joins TRBV19 and TRBJ2-3, with 7 bases aligning to TRBD2. J lost 3 bases, V lost 6 bases, and 12 bases had no gene match. The CDR3 totals 16 residues. CDR1 is LNHDA and CDR2 is SQIVND in the germline V gene (reference sequence).

V and J are TRBV2 and TRBJ2-6; 8 bases match TRBD1. The CDR3 totals 15 residues. Germline values: CDR1 SNHLY, CDR2 FYNNEI. V lost 4 bases and J lost 6; bases outside the gene matches: 5. CDR3 sequence: CASSVTGGTANVLTF. The DNA for the CDR3 is TGTGCCAGCAGTGTTACAGGGGGAACGGCCAACGTCCTGACTTTC.

This sequence joins TRBV6-4 and TRBJ2-1; 10 positions agree with TRBD2. V gave up 6 bases and J gave up 10 bases; unmatched junction bases: 12. The CDR3 spans 15 residues. Per germline, CDR1 MRHNA and CDR2 SNTAGT. The CDR3, as DNA: TGTGCCAGCAGCCCGGGAGCGGGGGGGCTTGAGGAGCAGTTCTTC. It translates to CASSPGAGGLEEQFF.

The chain carries TRBV2 and TRBJ1-5; 7 bases match TRBD1. V lost 4 bases to trimming and J lost 4 bases; unmatched junction nucleotides: 1. The CDR3 is 13 residues long. Germline CDR1 reads SNHLY; CDR2 reads FYNNEI. The DNA of the CDR3 is TGTGCCAGCAGTGGACAGGGAAATCAGCCCCAGCATTTT. Its translation is CASSGQGNQPQHF.

This chain uses TRBV7-3 with TRBJ2-2, with TRBD1 identical over 7 bases. Trimming removed 5 bases from V and 1 base from J; junction bases left unmatched: 4. From germline, CDR1 is SGHTA and CDR2 FQGTGA. The CDR3 runs to 15 residues. The CDR3 region has the DNA TGTGCCAGCAGCGCCGGGACAGTGAACACCGGGGAGCTGTTTTTT. Its translation: CASSAGTVNTGELFF.

V usage is TRBV5-1 and J usage is TRBJ1-2; D unclear. V dropped 2 bases and J dropped 2 bases, with 7 bases sitting between them. This CDR3 comprises 13 residues. CDR1 SGHRS and CDR2 YFSETQ come from the germline V gene. CDR3: CASSFTDNYGYTF. DNA of the CDR3: TGCGCCAGCAGCTTCACAGACAACTATGGCTACACCTTC.

This clone is a singleton in its sample. A read error is likely, as this CDR3 ends without the conserved phenylalanine or tryptophan. The limits of the CDR3 on the DNA are not certain, so only TCRdb's listed CDR3 is given. The V call is TRBV28, the J call TRBJ2-2; the table's D call, TRBD2, was not checked against the DNA. Germline assignment: CDR1 MDHEN and CDR2 SYDVKM. The CDR3 is 12 residues long, ends included. The CDR3 is CASSFVAGLREV.

The V gene is TRBV19, the J gene TRBJ1-1; D perhaps matches TRBD1 (5 bases). Trimming left V 9 bases short and J 5 bases short, with 19 bases between. This CDR3 has 14 amino acids. Germline V CDR1 and CDR2: LNHDA, SQIVND (reference sequence). CDR3 coding DNA: TGTGCCAGCCAGGCCGACGGGGCGTTAACTGAAGCTTTCTTT. It translates to CASQADGALTEAFF.

The V gene is TRBV2, the J gene TRBJ1-5, with 8 bases fitting TRBD1. The CDR3 spans 15 residues. V shed 8 bases, J shed 2 bases, and the junction held 8 bases outside the gene matches. CDR1 and CDR2 (germline): SNHLY, FYNNEI. CDR3 loop: CASHPGGMGNQPQHF. CDR3 sequence (DNA): TGTGCCAGCCATCCAGGGGGCATGGGCAATCAGCCCCAGCATTTT.

The chain couples TRBV7-1 to TRBJ2-7; no clear D. TRBV7-1 is an open reading frame whose function is uncertain. Trimming shortened V by 7 bases and J by 1 base, and 17 bases separated the two germline ends. There are 15 residues in the CDR3. The DNA of the CDR3 is TGTGCCAGCACCTTTAAGGCAGGTCCTTCCTACGAGCAGTACTTC. It translates to CASTFKAGPSYEQYF.

The chain combines TRBV5-1 with TRBJ2-1; the match to TRBD1 covers 9 bases. The germline gives CDR1 SGHRS, CDR2 YFSETQ. The V segment lost 0 bases and the J segment 7 bases; nucleotides outside the gene matches: 8. The CDR3 has 16 residues. In DNA form, the CDR3 reads TGCGCCAGCAGCTTGGCGGGACAGGGCACGTTTAATGAGCAGTTCTTC. The encoded protein is CASSLAGQGTFNEQFF.

This clone was found a few times. The rearrangement joins TRBV2 to TRBJ1-1; no firm D call. CDR3 length: 11 residues. Looked up from germline, CDR1 is SNHLY and CDR2 is FYNNEI. Trimming cost V 3 bases and J 1 base, with 0 bases left between them. The CDR3, as DNA: TGTGCCAGCAGTGAGAACACTGAAGCTTTCTTT. Translated: CASSENTEAFF. The full variable domain, completed using reference TRBV2 and TRBJ1-1, is EPEVTQTPSHQVTQMGQEVILRCVPISNHLYFYWYRQILGQKVEFLVSFYNNEISEKSEIFDDQFSVERPDGSNFTLKIRSTKLEDSAMYFCASSENTEAFFGQGTRLTVV.